This T cell receptor beta chain appears in the sequencing data of a study of blood T cell repertoires in COVID-19. At the level of the study: PBMCs, B-cell-depleted T cells, or T cells were the source of the cDNA or gDNA that made up the material.

In the source study's methods: Nucleated cell number was recorded as an estimate derived from reference gene primer amplification. TCRdb keeps only in-frame clones here, not all; method: immunoSEQ multiplex PCR. V and J calls and clone size follow that table, whereas D and trimming were derived from the DNA. This table holds about 220,000 clones, roughly nine tenths found once. Participant ages covered about 18 to 100 years across about two dozen US areas. Cohort allocation depended upon clinical history that participants reported. Germline loops: CDR1 SGHVS, CDR2 FQNEAQ. The length of the CDR3 is 13 residues. Trimming stripped 1 base from V and 6 bases from J, with 7 bases between.

The V gene is TRBV7-8, the J gene TRBJ1-5, with D unresolved. The receptor comes from a woman younger than 30 in a cohort exposed to, infected with or recovered from COVID-19 (not recorded which). Sequencing was carried out using PBMCs or T cells enriched from blood (not recorded which). The DNA of the CDR3 is TGTGCCAGCAGCTTAGGAGTAAGTCAGCCCCAGCATTTT. Protein: CASSLGVSQPQHF.